The text below deals with one T cell receptor (beta chain). What it recognizes is unknown. This sample is part of a study of T cell responses to AZD1222 COVID-19 vaccine. Broader study findings: Mostly white British, mostly female donors; authors suggested clonal diversity may be underestimated.

Profiling relied on immunoSEQ multiplex PCR, and the TCRdb table lists in-frame clones only, not all of them. Of about 130,000 clones in the sample, approximately 84% were seen once. Germline trimming cut 0 bases from V and 3 bases from J; bases unmatched to any gene: 6. The CDR3 is made up of 17 amino acids. The germline CDR1 and CDR2 sequences are KGHSH and LQKENI. Sequencing used peripheral blood, obtained on day 0 of AZD1222 vaccination. This chain links TRBV18 with TRBJ2-3, with 10 bases fitting TRBD1. This TCR was sampled from an adult in good health. The CDR3 DNA is TGTGCCAGCTCACCACCCGGGGGACAGGGGAGGACAGATACGCAGTATTTT. Protein product: CASSPPGGQGRTDTQYF.